These 27 T cell receptor beta chains originate from one sample sequenced in a study of T cells in Graves' hyperthyroidism and ophthalmopathy. RNA transcripts provided the source from which TCR beta CDR3 regions were amplified. In the first-round RT-PCR of the TCR CDR3, the HTBI primer set was used. MiXCR was run by TCRdb on the multiplex PCR reads, yielding one entry per CDR3 protein. Of about 340,000 distinct CDR3 sequences in the sample, 15% to 20% were seen once. The sample was blood. These receptors all stem from a woman aged 45-59 years with Graves' hyperthyroidism.

In its sample, this clonotype was seen a few times. This chain joins TRBV12-3 or TRBV12-4 and TRBJ2-1; TRBD1 matches 7 bases. The CDR3 contains 14 residues. V lost 6 bases, J lost 5 bases, and 7 bases stayed unmatched. CDR3 in DNA: TGTGCCAGCAGAGTGACAGGGCACCACAATGAGCAGTTCTTC. As protein: CASRVTGHHNEQFF.

This clonotype appeared many times. The chain is built from TRBV30 and TRBJ2-5; no definite D call. Germline lookup yields CDR1 GTSNPN and CDR2 SVGIG (reference sequence). CDR3 length: 13 residues. The V end was cut by 0 bases, the J end by 5 bases, with 10 bases between. Here the CDR3 reads CAWSVIQTETQYF. The DNA of the CDR3 is TGTGCCTGGAGTGTAATACAGACCGAGACCCAGTACTTC.

The chain combines TRBV11-3 with TRBJ2-7, with a weak D call TRBD1 (5 bases). The CDR3 totals 15 residues. Germline lookup yields CDR1 SGHNT and CDR2 YENEEA. Trimming pared 5 bases from V and 0 bases from J, leaving 14 bases between. CDR3 in amino acids: CASSPWGRSSYEQYV. The CDR3 nucleotides are TGTGCCAGCAGCCCCTGGGGCAGGAGCTCCTACGAGCAGTACGTC.

The chain recombines TRBV4-1 with TRBJ2-7, with D unresolved. The V end was cut by 6 bases, the J end by 1 base, with 10 bases between. The germline V gene has CDR1 MGHRA and CDR2 YSYEKL. This CDR3 contains 13 residues. CDR3 nucleotides: TGCGCCAGCAGTCCCCTTGGGTCCTACGAGCAGTACTTC. The encoded protein is CASSPLGSYEQYF.

In this sample, this clonotype turned up many times. The chain couples TRBV6-1 to TRBJ2-1; D gene unclear. The CDR3 has 14 amino acids. Germline V gene lookup returns CDR1 MNHNS and CDR2 SASEGT. V lost 3 bases and J 6 bases, leaving 12 bases between the germline ends. The CDR3 DNA reads TGTGCCAGCAGTGATCTTCTGGCCCTCAATGAGCAGTTCTTC. Translating gives CASSDLLALNEQFF.

The sample holds a few counts of this clonotype. The rearrangement uses TRBV7-9 and TRBJ2-1; D possibly corresponds to TRBD2 (5 bases). The CDR3 runs to 15 residues. Germline V CDR1 and CDR2: SEHNR, FQNEAQ (reference sequence). The V end was cut by 5 bases, the J end by 3 bases, with 14 bases between. The CDR3 reads CASSRGEDRYNEQFF. Here the CDR3 DNA reads TGTGCCAGCAGCCGGGGAGAGGACCGCTACAATGAGCAGTTCTTC.

This chain uses TRBV5-1 with TRBJ2-7; 9 positions match TRBD2. V was clipped by 6 bases and J by 3 bases; unmatched bases: 10. The CDR3 has 15 amino acids. Germline values: CDR1 SGHRS, CDR2 YFSETQ. The CDR3 DNA sequence: TGCGCCAGCACAGTCCTAGCGGGGAGTTACTACGAGCAGTACTTC. It translates to CASTVLAGSYYEQYF.

The chain combines TRBV20-1 with TRBJ2-4; possibly TRBD1 or TRBD2 for D (5 bases each). Trimming pared 5 bases from V and 8 bases from J, leaving 19 bases between. From germline, CDR1 is DFQATT and CDR2 SNEGSKA (reference sequence). The CDR3 runs 14 residues. CDR3 bases: TGCAGTGCTTTCTCTGGGGCAGGGAGAGACATTCAGTACTTC. Translated, it gives CSAFSGAGRDIQYF.

The sample holds a few counts of this clonotype. V usage is TRBV6-1 and J usage is TRBJ1-5, with D hard to call. Germline values: CDR1 MNHNS, CDR2 SASEGT. With 5 bases removed from V and 7 bases from J, the gap between germline ends came to 12 bases. This CDR3 spans 13 amino acids. The CDR3 DNA reads as TGTGCCAGCAGTCCGCGTGAAGGGCAGCCCCAGCATTTT. It specifies CASSPREGQPQHF.

J is TRBJ1-1 and V is TRBV6-2 or TRBV6-3, with D possibly TRBD1 on 6 matching bases. Germline V gene data show CDR1 as MNHEY and CDR2 as SVGEGT. The CDR3 has 16 residues. Between the trimmed V and J ends, which lost 0 bases and 0 bases, there was a span of 11 bases. CDR3 loop: CASSYSDSLMNTEAFF. CDR3 coding DNA: TGTGCCAGCAGTTACTCGGACAGCCTCATGAACACTGAAGCTTTCTTT.

The rearrangement uses TRBV7-9 and TRBJ2-1; D gene uncertain. Per the germline V gene, CDR1 is SEHNR and CDR2 is FQNEAQ (reference sequence). The CDR3 has 19 amino acids. The V end was cut by 5 bases, the J end by 0 bases, with 23 bases between. CDR3 nucleotides: TGTGCCAGCAGCCCCCCTGCCTATGAGAGCGTAAGCTCCTACAATGAGCAGTTCTTC. This translates into CASSPPAYESVSSYNEQFF.

This clonotype was observed a few times. The CDR3, as DNA: TGCGCCAGCAGCTCACAGGGTGAAGCTTTCTTT. Its protein is CASSSQGEAFF. The chain is built from TRBV5-1 and TRBJ1-1; possible D gene TRBD1, 6 bases. This CDR3 region has 11 residues. Germline loops: CDR1 SGHRS, CDR2 YFSETQ. The V end was cut by 3 bases, the J end by 7 bases, with 7 bases between.

This clonotype was detected ten times or more. The rearrangement joins TRBV2 to TRBJ1-4; D is undetermined. Trimming took off 6 bases at V and 0 bases at J, with 8 bases between the two ends. The CDR3 is made up of 14 amino acids. Germline CDR1 is SNHLY and CDR2 is FYNNEI. CDR3 coding DNA: TGTGCCAGCAGGGTCGAGACAACTAATGAAAAACTGTTTTTT. Residues: CASRVETTNEKLFF.

This clonotype was recorded many times. The chain links TRBV11-2 to TRBJ2-2; D ambiguous. The CDR3 spans 11 residues. The germline gives CDR1 SGHAT, CDR2 FQNNGV. With 6 bases removed from V and 4 bases from J, the gap between germline ends came to 3 bases. The CDR3 loop reads CASRSTGELFF. CDR3 nucleotides: TGTGCCAGCAGATCCACCGGGGAGCTGTTTTTT.

This clonotype appeared many times. The gene calls are TRBV2 and TRBJ1-1; D is unresolved. The CDR3 is made up of 11 amino acids. V lost 4 bases and J lost 7, with 7 bases in between. Germline values: CDR1 SNHLY, CDR2 FYNNEI. This CDR3 is CASSADGEAFF. The CDR3 nucleotides are TGTGCCAGCAGTGCGGACGGTGAAGCTTTCTTT. Combining the CDR3 with reference TRBV2 and TRBJ1-1 gives the whole variable domain EPEVTQTPSHQVTQMGQEVILRCVPISNHLYFYWYRQILGQKVEFLVSFYNNEISEKSEIFDDQFSVERPDGSNFTLKIRSTKLEDSAMYFCASSADGEAFFGQGTRLTVV.

The rearrangement joins TRBV13 to TRBJ2-7; possibly TRBD2 for D (7 bases). V was clipped by 5 bases and J by 2 bases, with 16 bases between them. The CDR3 covers 15 residues. CDR1 and CDR2 from the germline V gene are PRHDT and FYEKMQ (reference sequence). The CDR3 region is CASSLGRGVPYEQYF. The CDR3 DNA follows: TGTGCCAGCAGCCTGGGGAGGGGGGTGCCCTACGAGCAGTACTTC.

The chain links TRBV28 to TRBJ1-2; D unclear. V was pared by 8 bases and J by 7 bases, with 17 bases between. Looked up from germline, CDR1 is MDHEN and CDR2 is SYDVKM. This CDR3 has 13 amino acids. The CDR3 nucleotides read TGTGCCAGCGGTTCCCCTCGACGCCCTGGCTACACCTTC. Its protein product is CASGSPRRPGYTF.

This clonotype was detected only a few times. This chain links TRBV5-6 with TRBJ2-1; D gene unclear. The CDR3 sequence is 12 residues long. The germline V and J ends were trimmed by 4 bases and 10 bases, with 12 bases remaining between them. Germline loops: CDR1 SGHDT, CDR2 YYEEEE. The CDR3: CASSPGPGEQFF. For the CDR3, the DNA is TGTGCCAGCAGCCCAGGACCAGGCGAGCAGTTCTTC.

This clonotype was observed many times. V and J are TRBV30 and TRBJ1-2, with TRBD1 as a possible D gene (5 bases). Germline V CDR1 and CDR2: GTSNPN, SVGIG (reference sequence). The V gene lost 4 bases and the J gene lost 0 bases, with 15 bases spanning the gap. The CDR3 has 15 residues. The CDR3 loop reads CAWKTQGVANYGYTF. The CDR3 nucleotides are TGTGCCTGGAAGACCCAGGGAGTCGCTAACTATGGCTACACCTTC.

The chain has TRBV19 and TRBJ1-2; perhaps TRBD1 as D (6 bases). The CDR3 totals 14 residues. The germline V and J ends were trimmed by 6 bases and 3 bases, with 14 bases remaining between them. CDR1 and CDR2 from the germline V gene are LNHDA and SQIVND (reference sequence). CDR3 coding DNA: TGTGCCAGTAGGAGGGACACCAGTCACTATGGCTACACCTTC. Translating it yields CASRRDTSHYGYTF.

This clonotype was found a few times. The chain couples TRBV6-1 to TRBJ1-4; 7 positions agree with TRBD1. Germline CDR1 is MNHNS and CDR2 is SASEGT. There are 14 residues in the CDR3. The trim removed 5 bases at V and 3 bases at J, leaving 3 bases unmatched. The CDR3 region has the DNA TGTGCCAGCAGTAAACAGGGGCCTAATGAAAAACTGTTTTTT. Translating gives CASSKQGPNEKLFF.

The table lists this clonotype with many counts. The CDR3 is CASSYRTGLNYGYTF. The CDR3, as DNA: TGTGCCAGCAGTTACCGGACAGGATTGAACTATGGCTACACCTTC. This rearrangement joins TRBV6-6 to TRBJ1-2, with 7 bases that match TRBD1. The ends lost 2 bases at V and 2 bases at J; junction bases unmatched: 5. The CDR3 consists of 15 residues. Germline V gene sequence: CDR1 MNHNY, CDR2 SVGAGI (reference sequence).

The rearrangement uses TRBV7-9 and TRBJ1-6; tentative D call: TRBD1 (5 bases). Germline-derived CDR1 and CDR2 are SEHNR and FQNEAQ (reference sequence). The CDR3 spans 13 residues. The germline V and J ends were trimmed by 7 bases and 10 bases, with 14 bases remaining between them. The CDR3 is CASTTGDASPLHF. The CDR3 nucleotides read TGTGCCAGCACTACAGGTGATGCCTCACCCCTCCACTTT.

The chain carries TRBV28 and TRBJ2-7, with 11 nucleotides matching TRBD2. The V gene's germline CDR1 is MDHEN and CDR2 SYDVKM. Germline trimming cut 8 bases from V and 1 base from J; bases unmatched to any gene: 4. This CDR3 has 14 amino acids. This CDR3 is CASGGLADSYEQYF. CDR3 bases: TGTGCCAGCGGGGGACTAGCGGATTCCTACGAGCAGTACTTC.

This clonotype was seen at least ten times. This chain uses TRBV2 with TRBJ2-7, with D unresolved. CDR1 and CDR2 (germline): SNHLY, FYNNEI. The CDR3 loop spans 15 amino acids. The ends were cut back, 3 bases at V and 0 bases at J, with 12 bases in the middle. This CDR3 is CASSDRAANSYEQYF. DNA of the CDR3: TGTGCCAGCAGTGATAGGGCGGCCAACTCCTACGAGCAGTACTTC.

This clonotype was recorded many times. This chain connects TRBV10-3 to TRBJ2-1, with unresolved D. There are 14 residues in the CDR3. Per the germline V gene, CDR1 is ENHRY and CDR2 is SYGVKD. Trimming removed 0 bases at V and 4 bases at J, with 7 bases between. The chain's CDR3 is CAISESSDYNEQFF. The CDR3 DNA reads as TGTGCCATCAGTGAGTCGTCCGATTACAATGAGCAGTTCTTC.

This clonotype has only a few counts. J is TRBJ1-1 and V is TRBV28, with D perhaps TRBD1 (6 bases). Trimming took off 3 bases at V and 10 bases at J, with 18 bases between the two ends. This CDR3 has 14 residues. Germline V gene sequence: CDR1 MDHEN, CDR2 SYDVKM. In DNA, the CDR3 is TGTGCCAGCAGTTTCGCCCGGGGGGGGCGCGGAGCTTTCTTT. Protein: CASSFARGGRGAFF.